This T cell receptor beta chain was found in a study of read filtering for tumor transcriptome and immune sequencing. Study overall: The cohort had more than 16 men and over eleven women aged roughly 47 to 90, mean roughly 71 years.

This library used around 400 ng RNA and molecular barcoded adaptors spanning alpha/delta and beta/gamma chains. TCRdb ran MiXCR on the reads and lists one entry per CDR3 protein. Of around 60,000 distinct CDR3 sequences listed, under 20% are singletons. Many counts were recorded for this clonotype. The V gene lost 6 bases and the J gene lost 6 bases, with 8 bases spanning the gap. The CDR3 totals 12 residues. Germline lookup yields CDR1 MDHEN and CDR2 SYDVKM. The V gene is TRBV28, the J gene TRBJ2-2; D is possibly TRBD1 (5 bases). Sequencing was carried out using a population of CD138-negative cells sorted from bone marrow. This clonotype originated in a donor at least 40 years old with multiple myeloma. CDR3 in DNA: TGTGCCAGCAGACAAGGGGCCGGGGAGCTGTTTTTT. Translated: CASRQGAGELFF.